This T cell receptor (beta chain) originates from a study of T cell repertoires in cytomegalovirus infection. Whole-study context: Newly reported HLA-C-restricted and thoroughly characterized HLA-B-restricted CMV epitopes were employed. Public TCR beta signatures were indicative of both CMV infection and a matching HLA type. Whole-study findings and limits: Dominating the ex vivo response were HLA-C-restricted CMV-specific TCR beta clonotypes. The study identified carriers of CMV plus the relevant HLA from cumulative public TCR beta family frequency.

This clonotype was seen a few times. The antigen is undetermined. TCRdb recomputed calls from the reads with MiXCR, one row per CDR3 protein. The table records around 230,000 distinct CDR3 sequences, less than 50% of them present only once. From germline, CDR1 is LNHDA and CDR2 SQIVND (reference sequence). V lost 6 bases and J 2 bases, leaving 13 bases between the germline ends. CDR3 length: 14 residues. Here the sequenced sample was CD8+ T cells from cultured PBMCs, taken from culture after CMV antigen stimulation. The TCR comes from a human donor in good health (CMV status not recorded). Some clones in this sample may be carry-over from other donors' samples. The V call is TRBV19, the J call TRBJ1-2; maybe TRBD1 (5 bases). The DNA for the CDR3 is TGTGCCAGTAGCTCTAGGGACGGAAACTATGGCTACACCTTC. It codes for CASSSRDGNYGYTF.